This entry is about one T cell receptor beta chain. Antigen unknown. The sample belongs to a study of cytomegalovirus exposure and HLA in healthy donors. Findings of the study overall: It was taken for granted in presence/absence analyses that sequencing depth across donors was roughly uniform. Follow-up analysis later connected one missense variant in DCLRE1C with trimming of TCR beta V- and J-genes.

The PCR contained 60 Vbeta and 13 Jbeta primers. Profiled with immunoSEQ multiplex PCR; TCRdb holds only in-frame clones, not every one. In the table there are 200,000 to 250,000 clones, about four fifths of which are singletons. This clonotype was obtained from a woman aged 40 to 49 in good health and CMV-seropositive. Source material: PBMCs.

The CDR3 DNA reads as TGTGCCAGTACTCGACAGGGGGCTACCTATAGCAATCAGCCCCAGCATTTT. Translated, it gives CASTRQGATYSNQPQHF. The gene calls are TRBV19 and TRBJ1-5, with 10 bases matching TRBD1. The V gene end was trimmed by 7 bases and the J gene end by 0 bases; junction bases not matched to a gene: 9. Germline-derived CDR1 and CDR2 are LNHDA and SQIVND (reference sequence). CDR3 length equals 17 residues.